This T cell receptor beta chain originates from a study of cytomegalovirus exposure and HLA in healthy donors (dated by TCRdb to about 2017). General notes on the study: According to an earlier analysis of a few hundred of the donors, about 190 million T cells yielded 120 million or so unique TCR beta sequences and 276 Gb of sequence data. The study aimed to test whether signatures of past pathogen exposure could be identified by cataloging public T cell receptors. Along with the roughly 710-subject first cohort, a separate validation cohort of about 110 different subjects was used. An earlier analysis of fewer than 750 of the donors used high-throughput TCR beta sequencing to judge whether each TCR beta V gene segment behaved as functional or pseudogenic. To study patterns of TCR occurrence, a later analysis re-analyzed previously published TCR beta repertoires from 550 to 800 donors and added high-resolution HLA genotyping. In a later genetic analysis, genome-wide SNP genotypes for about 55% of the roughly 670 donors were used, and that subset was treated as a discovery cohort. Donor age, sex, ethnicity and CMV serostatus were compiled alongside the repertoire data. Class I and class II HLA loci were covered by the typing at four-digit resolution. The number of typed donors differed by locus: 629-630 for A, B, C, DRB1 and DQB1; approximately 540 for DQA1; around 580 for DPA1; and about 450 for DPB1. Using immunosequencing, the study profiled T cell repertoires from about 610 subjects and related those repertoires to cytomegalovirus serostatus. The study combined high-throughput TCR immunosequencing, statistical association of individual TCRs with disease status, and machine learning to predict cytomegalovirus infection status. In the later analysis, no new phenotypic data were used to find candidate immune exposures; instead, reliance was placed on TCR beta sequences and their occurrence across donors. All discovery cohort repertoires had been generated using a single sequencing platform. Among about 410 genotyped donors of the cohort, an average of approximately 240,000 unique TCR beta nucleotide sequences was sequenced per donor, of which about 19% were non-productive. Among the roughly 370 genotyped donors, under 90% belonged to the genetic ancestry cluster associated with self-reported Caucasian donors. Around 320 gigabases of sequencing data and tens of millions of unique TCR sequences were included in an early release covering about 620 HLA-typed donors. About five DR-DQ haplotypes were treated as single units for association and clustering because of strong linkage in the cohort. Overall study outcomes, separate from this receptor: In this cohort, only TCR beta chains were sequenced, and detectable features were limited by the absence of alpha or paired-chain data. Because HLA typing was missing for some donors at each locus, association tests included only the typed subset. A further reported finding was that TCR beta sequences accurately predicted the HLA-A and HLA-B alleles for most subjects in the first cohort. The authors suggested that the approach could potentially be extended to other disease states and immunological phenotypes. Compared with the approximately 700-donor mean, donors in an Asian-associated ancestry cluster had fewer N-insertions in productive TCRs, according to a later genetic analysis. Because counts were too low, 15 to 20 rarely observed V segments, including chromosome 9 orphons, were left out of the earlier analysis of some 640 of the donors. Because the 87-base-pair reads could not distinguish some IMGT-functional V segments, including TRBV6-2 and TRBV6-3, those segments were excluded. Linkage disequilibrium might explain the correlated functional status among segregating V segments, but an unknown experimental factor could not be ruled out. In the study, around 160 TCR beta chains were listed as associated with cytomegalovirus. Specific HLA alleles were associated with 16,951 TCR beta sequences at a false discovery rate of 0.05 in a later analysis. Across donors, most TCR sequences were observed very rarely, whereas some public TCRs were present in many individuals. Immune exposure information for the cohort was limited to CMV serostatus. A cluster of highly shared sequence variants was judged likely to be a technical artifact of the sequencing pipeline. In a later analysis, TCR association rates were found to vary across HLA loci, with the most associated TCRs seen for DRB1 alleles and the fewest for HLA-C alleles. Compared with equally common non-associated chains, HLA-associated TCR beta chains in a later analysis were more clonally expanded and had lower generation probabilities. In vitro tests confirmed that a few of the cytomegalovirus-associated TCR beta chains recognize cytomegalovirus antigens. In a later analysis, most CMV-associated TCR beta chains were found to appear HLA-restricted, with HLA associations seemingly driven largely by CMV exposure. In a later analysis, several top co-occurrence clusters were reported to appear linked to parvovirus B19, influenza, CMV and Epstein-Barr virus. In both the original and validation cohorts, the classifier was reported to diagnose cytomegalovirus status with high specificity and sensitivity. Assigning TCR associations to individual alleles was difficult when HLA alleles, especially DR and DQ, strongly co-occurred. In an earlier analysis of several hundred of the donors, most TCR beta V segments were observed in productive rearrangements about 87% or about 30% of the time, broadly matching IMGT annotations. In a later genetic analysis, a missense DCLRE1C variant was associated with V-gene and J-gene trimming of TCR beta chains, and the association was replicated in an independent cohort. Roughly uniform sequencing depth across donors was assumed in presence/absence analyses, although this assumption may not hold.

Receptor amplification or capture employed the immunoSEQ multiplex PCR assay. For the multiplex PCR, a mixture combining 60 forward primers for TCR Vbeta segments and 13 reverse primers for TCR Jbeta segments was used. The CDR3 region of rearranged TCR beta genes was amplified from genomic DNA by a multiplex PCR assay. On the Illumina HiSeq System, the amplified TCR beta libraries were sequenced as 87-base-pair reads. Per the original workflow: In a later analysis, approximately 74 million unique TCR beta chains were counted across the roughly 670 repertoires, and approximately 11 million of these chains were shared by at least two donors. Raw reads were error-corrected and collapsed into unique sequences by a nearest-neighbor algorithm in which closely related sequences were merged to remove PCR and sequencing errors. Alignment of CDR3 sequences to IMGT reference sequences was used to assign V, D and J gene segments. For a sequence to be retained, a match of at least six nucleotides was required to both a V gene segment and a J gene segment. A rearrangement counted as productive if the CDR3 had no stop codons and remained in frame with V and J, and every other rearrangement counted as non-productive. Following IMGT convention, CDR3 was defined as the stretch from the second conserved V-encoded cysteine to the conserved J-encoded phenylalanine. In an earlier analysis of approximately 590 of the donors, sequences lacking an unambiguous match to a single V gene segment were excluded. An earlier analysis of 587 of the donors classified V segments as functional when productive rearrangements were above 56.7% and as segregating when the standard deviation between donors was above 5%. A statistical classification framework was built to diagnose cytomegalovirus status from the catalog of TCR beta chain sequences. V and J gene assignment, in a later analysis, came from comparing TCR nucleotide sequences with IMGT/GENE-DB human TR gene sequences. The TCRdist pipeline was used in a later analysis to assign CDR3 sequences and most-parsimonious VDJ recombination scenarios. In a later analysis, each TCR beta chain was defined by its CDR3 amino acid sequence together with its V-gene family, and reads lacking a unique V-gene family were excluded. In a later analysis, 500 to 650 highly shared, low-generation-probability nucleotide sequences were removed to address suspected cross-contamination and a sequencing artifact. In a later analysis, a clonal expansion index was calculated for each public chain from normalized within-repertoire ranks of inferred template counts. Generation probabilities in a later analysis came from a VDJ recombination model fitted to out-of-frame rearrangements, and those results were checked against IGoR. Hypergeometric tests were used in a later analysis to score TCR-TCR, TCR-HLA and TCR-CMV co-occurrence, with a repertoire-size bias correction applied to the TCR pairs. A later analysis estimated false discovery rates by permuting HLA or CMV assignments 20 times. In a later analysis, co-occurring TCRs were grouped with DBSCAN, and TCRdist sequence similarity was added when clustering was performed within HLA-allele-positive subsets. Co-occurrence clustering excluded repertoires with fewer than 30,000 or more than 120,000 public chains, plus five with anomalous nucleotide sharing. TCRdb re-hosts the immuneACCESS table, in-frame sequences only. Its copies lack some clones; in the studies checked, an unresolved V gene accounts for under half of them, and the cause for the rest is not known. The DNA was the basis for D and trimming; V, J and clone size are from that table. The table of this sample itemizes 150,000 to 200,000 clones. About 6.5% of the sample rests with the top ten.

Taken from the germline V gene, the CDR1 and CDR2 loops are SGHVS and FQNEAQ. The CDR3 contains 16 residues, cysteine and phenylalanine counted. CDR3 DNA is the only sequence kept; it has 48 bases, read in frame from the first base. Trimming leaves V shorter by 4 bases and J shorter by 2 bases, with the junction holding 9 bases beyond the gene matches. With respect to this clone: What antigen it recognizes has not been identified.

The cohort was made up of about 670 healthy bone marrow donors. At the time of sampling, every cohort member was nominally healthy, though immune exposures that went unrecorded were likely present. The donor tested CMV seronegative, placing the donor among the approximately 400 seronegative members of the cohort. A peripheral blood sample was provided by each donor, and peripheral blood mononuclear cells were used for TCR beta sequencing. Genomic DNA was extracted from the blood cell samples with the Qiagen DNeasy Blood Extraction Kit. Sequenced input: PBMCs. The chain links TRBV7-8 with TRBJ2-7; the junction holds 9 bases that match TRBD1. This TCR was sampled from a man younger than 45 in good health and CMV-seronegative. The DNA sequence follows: TGTGCCAGCAGCTACCGGGCGGGACAGGGAGCCTACGAGCAGTACTTC. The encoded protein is CASSYRAGQGAYEQYF.